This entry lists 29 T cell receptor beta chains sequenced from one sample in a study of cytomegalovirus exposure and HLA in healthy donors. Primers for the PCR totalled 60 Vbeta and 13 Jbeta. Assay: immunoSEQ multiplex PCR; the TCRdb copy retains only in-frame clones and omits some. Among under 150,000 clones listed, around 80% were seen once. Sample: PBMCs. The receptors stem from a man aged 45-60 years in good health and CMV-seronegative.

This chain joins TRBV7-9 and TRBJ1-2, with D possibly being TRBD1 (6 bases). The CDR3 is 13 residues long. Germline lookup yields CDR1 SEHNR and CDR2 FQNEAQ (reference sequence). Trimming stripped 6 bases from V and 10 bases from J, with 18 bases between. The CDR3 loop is CASRDPGASSYTF. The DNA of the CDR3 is TGTGCCAGCAGAGACCCAGGGGCTTCTTCCTACACCTTC.

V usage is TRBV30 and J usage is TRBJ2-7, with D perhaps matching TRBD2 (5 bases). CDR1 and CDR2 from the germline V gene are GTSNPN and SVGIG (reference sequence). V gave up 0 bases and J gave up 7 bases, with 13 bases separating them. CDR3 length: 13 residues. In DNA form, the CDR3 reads TGTGCCTGGAGTGTAGTGCTCCCGGGGGAGCAGTACTTC. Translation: CAWSVVLPGEQYF.

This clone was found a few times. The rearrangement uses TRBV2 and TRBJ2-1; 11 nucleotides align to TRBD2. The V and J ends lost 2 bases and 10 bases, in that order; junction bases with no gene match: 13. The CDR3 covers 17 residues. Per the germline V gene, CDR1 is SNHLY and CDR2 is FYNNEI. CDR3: CASSEIIAGGPKLEQFF. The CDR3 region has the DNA TGTGCCAGCAGTGAAATAATAGCGGGGGGGCCAAAGTTAGAGCAGTTCTTC.

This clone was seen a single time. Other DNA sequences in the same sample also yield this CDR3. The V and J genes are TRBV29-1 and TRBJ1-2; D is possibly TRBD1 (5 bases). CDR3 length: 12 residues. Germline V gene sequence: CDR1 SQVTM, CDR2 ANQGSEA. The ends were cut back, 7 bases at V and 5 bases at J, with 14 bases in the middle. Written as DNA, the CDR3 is TGCAGCGCCATTCAGGGCTCGTATGGCTACACCTTC. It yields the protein CSAIQGSYGYTF.

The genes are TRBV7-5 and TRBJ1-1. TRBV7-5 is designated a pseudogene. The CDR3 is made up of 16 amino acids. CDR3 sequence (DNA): TGTGCCAGAAGCGGGAGGATTGAGGGCTGTGACACTGAAGCTTTCTTT. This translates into CARSGRIEGCDTEAFF.

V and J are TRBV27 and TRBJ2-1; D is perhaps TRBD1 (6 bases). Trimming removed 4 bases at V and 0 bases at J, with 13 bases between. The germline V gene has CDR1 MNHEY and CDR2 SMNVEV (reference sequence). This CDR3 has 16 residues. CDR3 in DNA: TGTGCCAGCAGTTCCACAGGGTTTAGCTCCTACAATGAGCAGTTCTTC. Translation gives CASSSTGFSSYNEQFF.

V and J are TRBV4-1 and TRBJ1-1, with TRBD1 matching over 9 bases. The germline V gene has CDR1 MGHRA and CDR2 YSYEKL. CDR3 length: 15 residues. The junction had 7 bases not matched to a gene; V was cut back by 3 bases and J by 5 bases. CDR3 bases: TGCGCCAGCAGCCAGCCAACAGGGGGCGTAACTGAAGCTTTCTTT. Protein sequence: CASSQPTGGVTEAFF.

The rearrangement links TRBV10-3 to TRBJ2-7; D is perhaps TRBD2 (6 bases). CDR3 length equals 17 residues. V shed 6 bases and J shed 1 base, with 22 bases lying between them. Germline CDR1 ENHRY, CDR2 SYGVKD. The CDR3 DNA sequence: TGTGCCATCAGCCCCTTATCCGCCGGGACTGGATCCTACGAGCAGTACTTC. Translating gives CAISPLSAGTGSYEQYF.

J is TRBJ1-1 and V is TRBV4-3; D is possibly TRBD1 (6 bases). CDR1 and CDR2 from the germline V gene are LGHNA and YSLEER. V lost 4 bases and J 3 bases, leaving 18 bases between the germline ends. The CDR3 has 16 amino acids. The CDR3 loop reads CASSPDGGSKYTEAFF. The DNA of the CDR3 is TGCGCCAGCAGCCCAGATGGGGGCAGTAAGTACACTGAAGCTTTCTTT.

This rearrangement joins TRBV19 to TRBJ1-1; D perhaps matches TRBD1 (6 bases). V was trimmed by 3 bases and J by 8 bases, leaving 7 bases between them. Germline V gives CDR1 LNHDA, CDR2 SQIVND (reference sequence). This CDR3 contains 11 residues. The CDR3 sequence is CASSIDREAFF. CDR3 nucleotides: TGTGCCAGTAGTATCGACAGGGAAGCTTTCTTT.

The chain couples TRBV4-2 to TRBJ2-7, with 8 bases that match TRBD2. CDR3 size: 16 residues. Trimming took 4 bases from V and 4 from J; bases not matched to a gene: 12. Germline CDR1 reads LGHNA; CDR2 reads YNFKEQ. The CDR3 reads CASSPPGGTSVYEQYF. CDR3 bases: TGTGCCAGCAGCCCCCCGGGTGGGACTAGTGTATACGAGCAGTACTTC.

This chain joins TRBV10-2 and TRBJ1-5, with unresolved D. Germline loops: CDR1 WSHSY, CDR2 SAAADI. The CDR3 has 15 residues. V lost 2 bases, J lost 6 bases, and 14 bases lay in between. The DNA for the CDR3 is TGCGCCAGCAGTGAGGAAGCTAGAGCATGTCAGCCCCAGCATTTT. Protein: CASSEEARACQPQHF.

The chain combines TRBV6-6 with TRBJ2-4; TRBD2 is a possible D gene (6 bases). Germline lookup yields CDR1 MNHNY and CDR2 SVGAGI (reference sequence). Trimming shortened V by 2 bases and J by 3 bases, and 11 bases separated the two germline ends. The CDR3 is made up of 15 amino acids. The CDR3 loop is CASSYGGVDKNIQYF. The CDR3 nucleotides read TGTGCCAGCAGTTACGGAGGGGTAGACAAAAACATTCAGTACTTC.

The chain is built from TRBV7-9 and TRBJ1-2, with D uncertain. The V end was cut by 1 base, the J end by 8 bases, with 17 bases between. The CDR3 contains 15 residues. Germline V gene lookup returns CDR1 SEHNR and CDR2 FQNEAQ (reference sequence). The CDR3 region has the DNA TGTGCCAGCAGCTTAGTTGGATGGGAGGGTGAAGGCTACACCTTC. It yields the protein CASSLVGWEGEGYTF.

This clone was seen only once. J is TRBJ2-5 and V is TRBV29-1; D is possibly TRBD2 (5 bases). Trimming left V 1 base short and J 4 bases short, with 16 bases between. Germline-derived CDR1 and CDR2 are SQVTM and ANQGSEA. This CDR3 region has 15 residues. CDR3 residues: CSVEVGNTPGETQYF. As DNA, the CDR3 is TGCAGCGTTGAAGTCGGGAACACGCCCGGAGAGACCCAGTACTTC.

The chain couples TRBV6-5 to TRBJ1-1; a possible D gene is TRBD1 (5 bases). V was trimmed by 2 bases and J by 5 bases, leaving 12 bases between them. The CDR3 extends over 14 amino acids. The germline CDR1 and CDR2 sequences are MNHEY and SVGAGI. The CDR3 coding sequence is TGTGCCAGCAGTTACCGGGGCGGGGGGACTGAAGCTTTCTTT. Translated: CASSYRGGGTEAFF.

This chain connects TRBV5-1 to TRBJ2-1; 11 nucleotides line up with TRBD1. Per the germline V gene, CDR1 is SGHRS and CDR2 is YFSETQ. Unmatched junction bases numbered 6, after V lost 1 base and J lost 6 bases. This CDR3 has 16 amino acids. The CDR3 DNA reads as TGCGCCAGCAGCTTGATGGGGACAGGGGGACTCAATGAGCAGTTCTTC. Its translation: CASSLMGTGGLNEQFF.

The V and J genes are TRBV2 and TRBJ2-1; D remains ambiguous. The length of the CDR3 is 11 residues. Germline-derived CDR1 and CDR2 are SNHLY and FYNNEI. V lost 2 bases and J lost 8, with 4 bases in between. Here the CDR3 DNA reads TGTGCCAGCAGTGAATATGATGAGCAGTTCTTC. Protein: CASSEYDEQFF.

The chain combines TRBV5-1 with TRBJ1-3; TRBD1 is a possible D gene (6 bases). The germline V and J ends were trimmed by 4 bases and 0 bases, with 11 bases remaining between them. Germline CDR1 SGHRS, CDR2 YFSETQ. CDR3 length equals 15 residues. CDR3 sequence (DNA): TGCGCCAGCAGCACCACAGGGAGCTCTGGAAACACCATATATTTT. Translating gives CASSTTGSSGNTIYF.

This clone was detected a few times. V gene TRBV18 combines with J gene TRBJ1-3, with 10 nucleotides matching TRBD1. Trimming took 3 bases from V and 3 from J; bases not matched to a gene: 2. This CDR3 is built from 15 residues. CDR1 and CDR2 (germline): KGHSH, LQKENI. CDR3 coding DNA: TGTGCCAGCTCACCGCGGGACAGGGGTGGAAACACCATATATTTT. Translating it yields CASSPRDRGGNTIYF.

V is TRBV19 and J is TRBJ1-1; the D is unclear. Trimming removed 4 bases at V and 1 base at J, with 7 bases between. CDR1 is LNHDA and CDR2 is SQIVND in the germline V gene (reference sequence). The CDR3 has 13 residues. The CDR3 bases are TGTGCCAGTAGTACCCAGGCGAACACTGAAGCTTTCTTT. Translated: CASSTQANTEAFF. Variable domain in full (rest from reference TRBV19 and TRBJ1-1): DGGITQSPKYLFRKEGQNVTLSCEQNLNHDAMYWYRQDPGQGLRLIYYSQIVNDFQKGDIAEGYSVSREKKESFPLTVTSAQKNPTAFYLCASSTQANTEAFFGQGTRLTVV.

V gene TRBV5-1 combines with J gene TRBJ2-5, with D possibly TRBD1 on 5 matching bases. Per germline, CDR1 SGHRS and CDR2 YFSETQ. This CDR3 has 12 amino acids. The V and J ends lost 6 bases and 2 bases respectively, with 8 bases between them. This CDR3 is CASTGNQETQYF. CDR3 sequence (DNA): TGCGCCAGCACAGGGAATCAAGAGACCCAGTACTTC.

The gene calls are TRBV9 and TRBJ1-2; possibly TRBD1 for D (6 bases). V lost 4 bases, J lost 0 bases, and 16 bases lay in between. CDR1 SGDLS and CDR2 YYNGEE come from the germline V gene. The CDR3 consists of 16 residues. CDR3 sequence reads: CASSPQDSLSNYGYTF. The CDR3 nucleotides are TGTGCCAGCAGCCCCCAGGACAGTCTGTCTAACTATGGCTACACCTTC.

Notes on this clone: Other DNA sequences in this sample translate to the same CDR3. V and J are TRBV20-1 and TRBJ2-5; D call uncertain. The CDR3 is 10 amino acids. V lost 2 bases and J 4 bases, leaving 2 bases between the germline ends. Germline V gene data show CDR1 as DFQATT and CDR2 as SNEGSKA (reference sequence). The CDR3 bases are TGCAGTGCTAGACGAGAGACCCAGTACTTC. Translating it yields CSARRETQYF.

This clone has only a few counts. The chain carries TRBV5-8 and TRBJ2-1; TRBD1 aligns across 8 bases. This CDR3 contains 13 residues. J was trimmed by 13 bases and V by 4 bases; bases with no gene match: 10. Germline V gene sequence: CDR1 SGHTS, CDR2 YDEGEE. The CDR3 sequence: CASSQHRGTIQFF. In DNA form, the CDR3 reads TGTGCCAGCAGCCAGCACAGGGGGACCATCCAGTTCTTC.

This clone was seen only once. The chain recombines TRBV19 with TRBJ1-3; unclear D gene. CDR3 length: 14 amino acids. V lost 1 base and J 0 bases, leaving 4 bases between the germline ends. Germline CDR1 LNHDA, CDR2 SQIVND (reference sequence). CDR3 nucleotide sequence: TGTGCCAGTAGTATAGGAGTCTCTGGAAACACCATATATTTT. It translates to CASSIGVSGNTIYF.

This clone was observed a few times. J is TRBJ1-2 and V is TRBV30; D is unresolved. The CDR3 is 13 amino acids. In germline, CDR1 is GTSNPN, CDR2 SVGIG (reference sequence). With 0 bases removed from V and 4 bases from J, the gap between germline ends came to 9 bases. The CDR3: CAWSVRGTYGYTF. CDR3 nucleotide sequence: TGTGCCTGGAGTGTACGGGGTACCTATGGCTACACCTTC. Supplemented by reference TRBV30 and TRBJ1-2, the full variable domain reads SQTIHQWPATLVQPVGSPLSLECTVEGTSNPNLYWYRQAAGRGLQLLFYSVGIGQISSEVPQNLSASRPQDRQFILSSKKLLLSDSGFYLCAWSVRGTYGYTFGSGTRLTVV.

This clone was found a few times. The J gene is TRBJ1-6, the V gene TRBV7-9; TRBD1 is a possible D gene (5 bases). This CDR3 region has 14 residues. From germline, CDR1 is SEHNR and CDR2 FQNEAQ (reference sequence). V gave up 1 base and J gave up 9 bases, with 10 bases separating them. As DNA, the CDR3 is TGTGCCAGCAGCTTAGAGGGGATTGGTTCACCCCTCCACTTT. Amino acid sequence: CASSLEGIGSPLHF.

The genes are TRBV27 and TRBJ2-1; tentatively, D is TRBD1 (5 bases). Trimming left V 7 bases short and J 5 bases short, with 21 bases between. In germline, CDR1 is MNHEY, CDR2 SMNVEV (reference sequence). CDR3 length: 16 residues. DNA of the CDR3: TGTGCCAGCAACTCCCATGTAAGGGGATCCCACAATGAGCAGTTCTTC. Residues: CASNSHVRGSHNEQFF.